Following are 32 T cell receptor beta chains from one sample sequenced in a study of T cells in tuberculosis. Time point reported: new active TB diagnosis, blood taken before or within 7 days of starting treatment. Clones were read by immunoSEQ multiplex PCR, and TCRdb kept only the in-frame ones, dropping some. The table lists 20,000 to 25,000 clones, approximately 85% of them singletons. The starting material was PBMCs, obtained at tuberculosis diagnosis. Receptor source: an adult with tuberculosis.

The chain carries TRBV5-6 and TRBJ1-1, with 9 bases matching TRBD1. After removal of 4 bases from V and 1 base from J, the junction contained 5 bases not matched to a gene. Germline CDR1 SGHDT, CDR2 YYEEEE. The CDR3 loop spans 15 amino acids. CDR3 amino acids: CASSQGTGPNTEAFF. CDR3 coding DNA: TGTGCCAGCAGCCAGGGGACAGGGCCGAACACTGAAGCTTTCTTT.

The chain has TRBV25-1 and TRBJ1-3; TRBD1 matches 7 bases. The V gene's germline CDR1 is MGHDK and CDR2 SYGVNS. After removal of 4 bases from V and 1 base from J, the junction contained 1 base not matched to a gene. This CDR3 is 14 amino acids long. CDR3 nucleotides: TGTGCCAGCAGTGGGACAGGATCTGGAAACACCATATATTTT. Its translation: CASSGTGSGNTIYF.

About this clone: One end of the junction does not line up with germline, which may come from a read error. The chain recombines TRBV7-8 with TRBJ2-7, with 9 bases identical to TRBD1. The length of the CDR3 is 17 residues. The germline CDR1 and CDR2 sequences are SGHVS and FQNEAQ. CDR3: CASSLKDRGELTYGQYF. CDR3 bases: TGTGCCAGCAGCTTAAAGGACAGGGGTGAACTAACCTACGGGCAGTACTTC.

The table lists this clone with a count of one. CDR3 sequence: CASSRVAGIDEQYF. The CDR3 bases are TGTGCCAGTAGTAGGGTAGCGGGCATCGACGAGCAGTACTTC. This sequence joins TRBV19 and TRBJ2-7; TRBD2 agrees at 7 bases. Germline V gene data show CDR1 as LNHDA and CDR2 as SQIVND (reference sequence). V lost 4 bases and J lost 5; bases outside the gene matches: 8. The CDR3 has 14 amino acids.

The chain has TRBV7-2 and TRBJ1-1; D may be TRBD1 (5 bases). CDR1 is SGHTA and CDR2 is FQGNSA in the germline V gene. V was clipped by 0 bases and J by 0 bases, with 8 bases between them. The CDR3 extends over 15 amino acids. CDR3 DNA sequence: TGTGCCAGCAGCTTAGCCCCAGGGATGAACACTGAAGCTTTCTTT. Translation gives CASSLAPGMNTEAFF.

The V and J genes are TRBV10-3 and TRBJ1-1; D might be TRBD1 (6 bases). The V end was cut by 0 bases, the J end by 2 bases, with 13 bases between. This CDR3 is built from 16 residues. Per germline, CDR1 ENHRY and CDR2 SYGVKD. CDR3 sequence: CAISESTQGRNTEAFF. The CDR3 region has the DNA TGTGCCATCAGTGAGTCAACACAGGGACGTAACACTGAAGCTTTCTTT.

The chain joins TRBV29-1 to TRBJ1-1; 9 bases align to TRBD1. This CDR3 comprises 13 residues. Germline V gene sequence: CDR1 SQVTM, CDR2 ANQGSEA. V shed 6 bases, J shed 0 bases, and the junction held 2 bases outside the gene matches. The CDR3 nucleotides are TGCAGCGTCGGGACAGGGATGAACACTGAAGCTTTCTTT. Protein product: CSVGTGMNTEAFF.

In its sample, this clone was seen once. The rearrangement uses TRBV20-1 and TRBJ2-1, with D possibly matching TRBD2 (6 bases). The germline V gene has CDR1 DFQATT and CDR2 SNEGSKA (reference sequence). The CDR3 is made up of 11 amino acids. V dropped 3 bases and J dropped 10 bases, with 10 bases sitting between them. The CDR3 loop is CSASVSGEQFF. The CDR3 DNA is TGCAGTGCTAGTGTAAGCGGGGAGCAGTTCTTC.

The CDR3 DNA is TGTGCCAGCGCCGCCAGGGACAATCAGCCCCAGCATTTT. It is translated as CASAARDNQPQHF. The chain couples TRBV6-4 to TRBJ1-5; possibly TRBD1 for D (5 bases). Trimming left V 8 bases short and J 3 bases short, with 11 bases between. This CDR3 is built from 13 residues. From germline, CDR1 is MRHNA and CDR2 SNTAGT.

J is TRBJ1-1 and V is TRBV7-8, with 7 bases fitting TRBD1. Trimming took 5 bases from V and 3 from J; bases not matched to a gene: 12. The germline V gene encodes CDR1 SGHVS and CDR2 FQNEAQ. The CDR3 consists of 16 residues. DNA of the CDR3: TGTGCCAGCAGCCCCAGACAGGGATTAGAGTACACTGAAGCTTTCTTT. Translated: CASSPRQGLEYTEAFF.

The rearrangement links TRBV7-2 to TRBJ2-1, with a weak D call TRBD2 (5 bases). Per germline, CDR1 SGHTA and CDR2 FQGNSA. CDR3 length: 14 residues. V was pared by 0 bases and J by 8 bases, with 11 bases between. Here the CDR3 reads CASSLAWRVHEQFF. CDR3 coding DNA: TGTGCCAGCAGCTTAGCTTGGCGGGTCCATGAGCAGTTCTTC.

The rearrangement links TRBV9 to TRBJ1-1; 8 positions match TRBD1. V lost 4 bases and J lost 0; bases outside the gene matches: 11. There are 17 residues in the CDR3. Germline V CDR1 and CDR2: SGDLS, YYNGEE. CDR3 amino acids: CASSFVPQGALNTEAFF. For the CDR3, the DNA is TGTGCCAGCAGCTTCGTACCCCAGGGGGCGTTGAACACTGAAGCTTTCTTT. Looking up the rest from reference TRBV9 and TRBJ1-1 gives the full variable domain: DSGVTQTPKHLITATGQRVTLRCSPRSGDLSVYWYQQSLDQGLQFLIQYYNGEERAKGNILERFSAQQFPDLHSELNLSSLELGDSALYFCASSFVPQGALNTEAFFGQGTRLTVV.

This rearrangement joins TRBV12-5 to TRBJ1-1, with D unresolved. Germline V gene data show CDR1 as LGHNT and CDR2 as FRNRAP. The CDR3 is 15 amino acids. Deletions cut 1 base from V and 5 bases from J, with 14 bases between. CDR3 amino acids: CASGLGIQLGTEAFF. CDR3 nucleotide sequence: TGTGCTAGTGGTTTGGGAATCCAACTAGGGACTGAAGCTTTCTTT.

The chain recombines TRBV4-1 with TRBJ1-2; 10 bases are a match to TRBD1. After removal of 0 bases from V and 5 bases from J, the junction contained 12 bases not matched to a gene. The length of the CDR3 is 18 residues. Germline V gene sequence: CDR1 MGHRA, CDR2 YSYEKL. Written as DNA, the CDR3 is TGCGCCAGCAGCCAAGACTCGGGGACAGGGGCAAGTATTTATGGCTACACCTTC. Its protein is CASSQDSGTGASIYGYTF.

The chain recombines TRBV28 with TRBJ1-1; no clear D. Germline CDR1 and CDR2: MDHEN and SYDVKM. The CDR3 is made up of 14 amino acids. V shed 2 bases and J shed 0 bases, with 7 bases lying between them. The CDR3 DNA follows: TGTGCCAGCAGTTTAGTACGGTTGAACACTGAAGCTTTCTTT. It specifies CASSLVRLNTEAFF.

The rearrangement links TRBV6-1 to TRBJ1-2; TRBD1 is a possible D gene (6 bases). Germline V gene data show CDR1 as MNHNS and CDR2 as SASEGT. CDR3 length equals 15 residues. Trimming shortened V by 2 bases and J by 3 bases, and 13 bases separated the two germline ends. This chain's CDR3 is CASSEPRTAYYGYTF. The CDR3 coding sequence is TGTGCCAGCAGTGAACCGCGGACAGCCTACTATGGCTACACCTTC.

This clone was seen a few times. The genes are TRBV28 and TRBJ2-1; D is possibly TRBD2 (6 bases). The germline CDR1 and CDR2 sequences are MDHEN and SYDVKM. The CDR3 extends over 14 amino acids. With 5 bases removed from V and 2 bases from J, the gap between germline ends came to 10 bases. CDR3 protein: CASSPSGAYNEQFF. CDR3 bases: TGTGCCAGCAGTCCCTCGGGGGCCTACAATGAGCAGTTCTTC.

V is TRBV6-1 and J is TRBJ1-5; 10 bases align to TRBD1. The V segment lost 6 bases and the J segment 6 bases; nucleotides outside the gene matches: 8. CDR3 size: 15 residues. Germline V CDR1 and CDR2: MNHNS, SASEGT. In DNA, the CDR3 is TGTGCCAGCAGCTCCGGACAGGGGGAGGGTCAGCCCCAGCATTTT. Translated: CASSSGQGEGQPQHF.

The rearrangement uses TRBV28 and TRBJ1-5, with a possible D match to TRBD1 (6 bases). CDR3 length equals 15 residues. Germline V gene lookup returns CDR1 MDHEN and CDR2 SYDVKM. V lost 4 bases to trimming and J lost 5 bases, with 15 bases between them. CDR3 loop: CASSSASKGDQPQHF. The CDR3, as DNA: TGTGCCAGCAGTTCGGCCAGCAAGGGGGATCAGCCCCAGCATTTT.

V gene TRBV5-1 combines with J gene TRBJ2-3; D is perhaps TRBD1 (6 bases). The germline gives CDR1 SGHRS, CDR2 YFSETQ. The CDR3 extends over 15 amino acids. Trimming pared 4 bases from V and 0 bases from J, leaving 12 bases between. The CDR3 protein is CASSSLRGSTDTQYF. DNA of the CDR3: TGCGCCAGCAGCAGCCTAAGGGGGAGCACAGATACGCAGTATTTT.

The rearrangement uses TRBV5-6 and TRBJ1-2; D gene unclear. CDR3 length: 13 amino acids. Trimming stripped 0 bases from V and 4 bases from J, with 7 bases between. Germline lookup yields CDR1 SGHDT and CDR2 YYEEEE. The CDR3 here is CASSLGSSYGYTF. The CDR3 coding sequence is TGTGCCAGCAGCTTGGGGAGTTCCTATGGCTACACCTTC.

This clone was counted a single time. The chain recombines TRBV10-3 with TRBJ1-2; TRBD1 might be the D (5 bases). The CDR3 is made up of 15 amino acids. Trimming shortened V by 10 bases and J by 7 bases, and 25 bases separated the two germline ends. Germline CDR1 reads ENHRY; CDR2 reads SYGVKD. CDR3: CATQSPGEVGAGYTF. CDR3 coding DNA: TGTGCCACCCAGTCCCCGGGGGAAGTCGGGGCTGGCTACACCTTC.

J is TRBJ1-2 and V is TRBV15, with D hard to call. With 0 bases removed from V and 0 bases from J, the gap between germline ends came to 8 bases. Germline-derived CDR1 and CDR2 are LNHNV and YYDKDF (reference sequence). CDR3 size: 15 residues. The CDR3 nucleotides are TGTGCCACCAGCAGAGATCTACAGTCTAACTATGGCTACACCTTC. Its protein is CATSRDLQSNYGYTF.

This clone was recorded only once. V is TRBV30 and J is TRBJ2-7; no clear D gene. The CDR3 covers 12 residues. V lost 2 bases and J lost 5, with 10 bases in between. Germline CDR1 is GTSNPN and CDR2 is SVGIG (reference sequence). The CDR3 nucleotides are TGTGCCTGGAGTACTCAACTTAACGAGCAGTACTTC. Its protein is CAWSTQLNEQYF.

This clone was observed a handful of times. This sequence joins TRBV6-1 and TRBJ1-2; TRBD1 aligns across 9 bases. The germline V gene has CDR1 MNHNS and CDR2 SASEGT. V dropped 5 bases and J dropped 7; count of bases not matched to a gene: 11. The CDR3 totals 15 residues. The CDR3 nucleotides read TGTGCCAGCAGTTTTCCGGGACAGGGCTTGGTTGGCTACACCTTC. This translates into CASSFPGQGLVGYTF.

This clone was observed once. The chain combines TRBV5-8 with TRBJ1-4; possible D gene TRBD1, 6 bases. CDR3 length equals 19 residues. Germline-derived CDR1 and CDR2 are SGHTS and YDEGEE. V was shortened by 0 bases and J by 0 bases, with 18 bases between the two germline ends. The chain's CDR3 is CASSLDRGTGTATNEKLFF. CDR3 bases: TGTGCCAGCAGCTTGGATCGGGGTACAGGGACGGCAACTAATGAAAAACTGTTTTTT.

DNA for the CDR3: TGTGCCAGCAGCTCGGGACAGGAAATCTACGAGCAGTACTTC. This codes for CASSSGQEIYEQYF. The gene calls are TRBV7-6 and TRBJ2-7, with TRBD1 matching over 8 bases. The CDR3 contains 14 residues. J lost 3 bases, V lost 4 bases, and 5 bases had no gene match. Germline CDR1 is SGHVS and CDR2 is FNYEAQ. Full variable domain (remainder filled in from reference TRBV7-6 and TRBJ2-7): GAGVSQSPRYKVTKRGQDVALRCDPISGHVSLYWYRQALGQGPEFLTYFNYEAQQDKSGLPNDRFSAERPEGSISTLTIQRTEQRDSAMYRCASSSGQEIYEQYFGPGTRLTVT.

This chain connects TRBV19 to TRBJ1-2; 7 bases fit TRBD1. With 6 bases clipped from V and 4 bases from J, the junction kept 20 bases outside the gene matches. CDR1 LNHDA and CDR2 SQIVND come from the germline V gene (reference sequence). The CDR3 sequence is 18 residues long. Here the CDR3 DNA reads TGTGCCAGTAGGAGGTCAGTCTCCACAGGGGCTAATCGCTATGGCTACACCTTC. This encodes CASRRSVSTGANRYGYTF.

The rearrangement joins TRBV5-1 to TRBJ1-1; D uncertain. Germline V gene sequence: CDR1 SGHRS, CDR2 YFSETQ. The CDR3 covers 15 residues. Trimming pared 0 bases from V and 3 bases from J, leaving 12 bases between. The CDR3 loop reads CASSLELTAYTEAFF. The CDR3 DNA follows: TGCGCCAGCAGCTTGGAGTTAACAGCTTACACTGAAGCTTTCTTT.

Here the CDR3 DNA reads TGTGCCAGCAGCTTTGACAGGTCTCCTGTCTCTGGGGCCAACGTCCTGACTTTC. Residues: CASSFDRSPVSGANVLTF. V and J are TRBV13 and TRBJ2-6; D perhaps matches TRBD1 (6 bases). CDR1 is PRHDT, CDR2 FYEKMQ, per germline (reference sequence). The CDR3 contains 18 residues. V was cut by 3 bases and J by 0 bases, with 15 bases left in between.

The count of this clone is one. The chain has TRBV27 and TRBJ2-2; possible D gene TRBD2, 5 bases. Germline-derived CDR1 and CDR2 are MNHEY and SMNVEV (reference sequence). This CDR3 is built from 13 residues. Trimming removed 6 bases at V and 15 bases at J, with 20 bases between. CDR3 coding DNA: TGTGCCAGCAGCAGCAGGAGGAGCGGAATGGTGTTTTTT. Residues: CASSSRRSGMVFF.

The chain employs TRBV6-5 and TRBJ1-3, with 7 bases identical to TRBD1. CDR3 size: 14 residues. The V segment lost 6 bases and the J segment 0 bases; nucleotides outside the gene matches: 2. Germline-derived CDR1 and CDR2 are MNHEY and SVGAGI. For the CDR3, the DNA is TGTGCCAGCAGGGGGACAGTCTCTGGAAACACCATATATTTT. The encoded protein is CASRGTVSGNTIYF.